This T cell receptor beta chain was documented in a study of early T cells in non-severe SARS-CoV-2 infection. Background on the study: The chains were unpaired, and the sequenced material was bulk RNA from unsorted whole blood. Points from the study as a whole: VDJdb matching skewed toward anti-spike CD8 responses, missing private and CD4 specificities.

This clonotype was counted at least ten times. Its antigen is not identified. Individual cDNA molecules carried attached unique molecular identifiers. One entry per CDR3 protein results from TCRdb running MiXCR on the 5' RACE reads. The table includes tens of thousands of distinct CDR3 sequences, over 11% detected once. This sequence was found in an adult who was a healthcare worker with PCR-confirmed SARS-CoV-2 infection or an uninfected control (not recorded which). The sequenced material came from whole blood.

CDR3 protein: CASSLAGTGFPYEQYF. For the CDR3, the DNA is TGTGCCAGCAGCTTAGCTGGGACAGGTTTTCCCTACGAGCAGTACTTC. The V call is TRBV7-2, the J call TRBJ2-7; 8 nucleotides align to TRBD1. The CDR3 length is 16 residues. CDR1 and CDR2 (germline): SGHTA, FQGNSA. V gave up 0 bases and J gave up 2 bases; unmatched junction bases: 6.